The sequence of this TCR beta chain was determined in a study of cytomegalovirus exposure and HLA in healthy donors (dated by TCRdb to about 2017). Regarding the complete study: According to an earlier analysis of 450 to 650 of the donors, 150 million to 200 million T cells yielded roughly 100 million unique TCR beta sequences and 276 Gb of sequence data. Approximately 330 gigabases of sequencing data and 91 million or so unique TCR sequences made up an early release that covered over 550 HLA-typed donors. Of the approximately 400 genotyped donors, approximately 80% were placed in the genetic ancestry cluster associated with self-reported Caucasian donors. The study aimed to test whether signatures of past pathogen exposure could be identified by cataloging public T cell receptors. The study used immunosequencing to profile the T cell repertoires of several hundred subjects and linked those repertoires to cytomegalovirus serostatus. Along with the roughly 670-subject first cohort, a separate validation cohort of around 110 different subjects was used. The study combined high-throughput TCR immunosequencing, statistical association of individual TCRs with disease status, and machine learning to predict cytomegalovirus infection status. To study patterns of TCR occurrence, a later analysis re-analyzed previously published TCR beta repertoires from 650 to 750 donors and added high-resolution HLA genotyping. The later analysis used no new phenotypic data to find candidate immune exposures, relying instead on TCR beta sequences and their occurrence across donors. To decide whether each TCR beta V gene segment behaved as functional or pseudogenic, an earlier analysis of several hundred of the donors relied on high-throughput TCR beta sequencing. Alongside the repertoire data, information on donor age, sex, ethnicity and CMV serostatus was compiled. In a later genetic analysis, genome-wide SNP genotypes for about 55% of the 666 donors were used, and that subset was treated as a discovery cohort. Every discovery cohort repertoire had been produced on one sequencing platform. HLA typing covered class I and class II loci at four-digit resolution. The number of typed donors differed by locus: about 620-640 for A, B, C, DRB1 and DQB1; 522 for DQA1; 606 for DPA1; and around 490 for DPB1. Because of strong linkage in the cohort, roughly five DR-DQ haplotypes were treated as single units for association and clustering. On average, around 240,000 unique TCR beta nucleotide sequences were sequenced per donor among about 400 genotyped donors of the cohort, with roughly 19% of those sequences being non-productive.

The cohort comprised 550 to 700 healthy bone marrow donors. All cohort members were sampled while nominally healthy, although unrecorded immune exposures were likely present. The donor tested CMV seropositive, placing the donor among the roughly 300 seropositive members of the cohort. A peripheral blood sample was collected from each donor, and TCR beta sequencing was performed on peripheral blood mononuclear cells. The Qiagen DNeasy Blood Extraction Kit was used to extract genomic DNA from the blood cell samples. The CDR3 runs 13 amino acids, cysteine and phenylalanine included. Solely the CDR3 DNA is kept, with 39 bases framed from the first base. The germline V gene encodes CDR1 SGHTA and CDR2 FQGNSA. At the junction V is shortened by 2 bases and J by 17 bases, with 16 bases in between. The receptor library was made with the immunoSEQ multiplex PCR assay. The multiplex PCR relied on a mix of 60 forward primers for TCR Vbeta segments and 13 reverse primers for TCR Jbeta segments. Amplification of the CDR3 region of rearranged TCR beta genes was performed with a multiplex PCR assay on genomic DNA. The amplified TCR beta libraries were sequenced on the Illumina HiSeq System as 87-base-pair reads. For the original study's pipeline: In a later analysis, about 80 million unique TCR beta chains were counted across the roughly 670 repertoires, and approximately 9.9 million of these chains were shared by at least two donors. Raw reads were error-corrected and collapsed into unique sequences by a nearest-neighbor algorithm in which closely related sequences were merged to remove PCR and sequencing errors. CDR3 sequences were aligned to IMGT reference sequences to assign V, D and J gene segments. Each retained sequence needed at least a six-nucleotide match to both a V gene segment and a J gene segment. Rearrangements were called productive when the CDR3 lacked stop codons and stayed in frame with V and J; all others were non-productive. Following IMGT convention, CDR3 was defined as the stretch from the second conserved V-encoded cysteine up to the conserved J-encoded phenylalanine. Sequences without an unambiguous match to a single V gene segment were excluded from the earlier analysis of about 600 of the donors. In an earlier analysis of several hundred of the donors, a V segment was called functional when productive rearrangements were above 56.7%, and segregating when the standard deviation between donors exceeded 5%. A statistical classification framework was developed to diagnose cytomegalovirus status using the catalog of TCR beta chain sequences. In a later analysis, TCR nucleotide sequences were compared against IMGT/GENE-DB human TR gene sequences so that V and J genes could be assigned. The TCRdist pipeline was used in a later analysis to assign CDR3 sequences and most-parsimonious VDJ recombination scenarios. In a later analysis, each TCR beta chain was defined by its CDR3 amino acid sequence together with its V-gene family, and reads without a unique V-gene family were excluded. In a later analysis, 450 to 600 highly shared, low-generation-probability nucleotide sequences were removed to address suspected cross-contamination and a sequencing artifact. In a later analysis, a clonal expansion index for each public chain was calculated from normalized within-repertoire ranks of inferred template counts. A later analysis computed generation probabilities with a VDJ recombination model fitted to out-of-frame rearrangements, and checked the results against IGoR. In a later analysis, TCR-TCR, TCR-HLA and TCR-CMV co-occurrence was scored with hypergeometric tests, and a repertoire-size bias correction was applied to TCR pairs. To estimate false discovery rates, a later analysis permuted the HLA or CMV assignments 20 times. In a later analysis, co-occurring TCRs were grouped using DBSCAN, with TCRdist sequence similarity added in when clustering inside HLA-allele-positive subsets. Repertoires with fewer than 30,000 or more than 120,000 public chains were left out of co-occurrence clustering, as were five repertoires with anomalous nucleotide sharing. TCRdb re-hosts the immuneACCESS table, in-frame sequences only. Its copies lack some clones; in the studies checked, an unresolved V gene accounts for under half of them, and the cause for the rest is not known. The V and J calls and clone size were taken over from that table, and D and trimming were inferred from the DNA. In all, the sample holds 100,000 or so clones, and approximately 82% of those were seen once. The ten largest clones capture around 8.4% of the sample.

Study-wide findings and limitations: A further reported finding was that TCR beta sequences accurately predicted the HLA-A and HLA-B alleles for most subjects in the first cohort. The 87-base-pair reads could not distinguish some IMGT-functional V segments, including TRBV6-2 and TRBV6-3, so those segments were excluded. At a false discovery rate of 0.05, a later analysis linked 16,951 TCR beta sequences to specific HLA alleles. In both the original and validation cohorts, the classifier was reported to diagnose cytomegalovirus status with high specificity and sensitivity. This cohort had only TCR beta chains sequenced, and the lack of alpha or paired-chain data limited which features could be detected. Compared with equally common non-associated chains, HLA-associated TCR beta chains in a later analysis were more clonally expanded and had lower generation probabilities. The earlier analysis of almost 600 of the donors excluded roughly 17 rarely observed V segments, including chromosome 9 orphons, because counts were too low. Three of the identified cytomegalovirus-associated TCR beta chains were confirmed in vitro to be specific for cytomegalovirus antigens. Because HLA typing was missing for some donors at each locus, association tests included only the typed subset. While some public TCRs were present in many individuals, most TCR sequences turned up only very rarely across donors. Strong co-occurrence of HLA alleles, especially DR and DQ, made assigning TCR associations to individual alleles difficult. Several of the top co-occurrence clusters appeared to be linked to parvovirus B19, influenza, CMV and Epstein-Barr virus, according to a later analysis. For the cohort, immune exposure information was limited to CMV serostatus. Correlated functional status among segregating V segments might be attributable to linkage disequilibrium, but an unknown experimental factor could not be ruled out. In a later analysis, the rate of TCR association differed among HLA loci, with DRB1 alleles having the most associated TCRs and HLA-C alleles having the fewest. In a later analysis, most CMV-associated TCR beta chains were found to appear HLA-restricted, with HLA associations seemingly driven largely by CMV exposure. V-gene and J-gene trimming of TCR beta chains was associated with a missense DCLRE1C variant in a later genetic analysis, and the association was replicated in an independent cohort. A cluster of highly shared sequence variants was judged likely to be a technical artifact of the sequencing pipeline. Compared with the 666-donor mean, donors in an Asian-associated ancestry cluster had fewer N-insertions in productive TCRs, according to a later genetic analysis. The authors suggested that the approach could potentially be generalized to other disease states and immunological phenotypes. A total of 164 TCR beta chains were listed by the study as associated with cytomegalovirus. Broadly in line with IMGT annotations, most TCR beta V segments showed up in productive rearrangements about 87% or about 30% of the time in an earlier analysis of several hundred of the donors. Sequencing depth was assumed to be roughly uniform across donors in the presence/absence analyses, though that assumption may not hold.

A note on this clone: What antigen it recognizes has not been identified. Base qualities were left out, and no much larger clone turns up one base away.

Here the chain combines TRBV7-2 and TRBJ1-6; no D gene is confidently identified. This TCR was sampled from a man aged 35 to 55 in good health and CMV-seropositive. The sequenced sample consisted of PBMCs. In nucleotides, the sequence is TGTGCCAGCAGCTTAACGTCATTAGTCCCTATCCACTTT. Translated, this is CASSLTSLVPIHF.